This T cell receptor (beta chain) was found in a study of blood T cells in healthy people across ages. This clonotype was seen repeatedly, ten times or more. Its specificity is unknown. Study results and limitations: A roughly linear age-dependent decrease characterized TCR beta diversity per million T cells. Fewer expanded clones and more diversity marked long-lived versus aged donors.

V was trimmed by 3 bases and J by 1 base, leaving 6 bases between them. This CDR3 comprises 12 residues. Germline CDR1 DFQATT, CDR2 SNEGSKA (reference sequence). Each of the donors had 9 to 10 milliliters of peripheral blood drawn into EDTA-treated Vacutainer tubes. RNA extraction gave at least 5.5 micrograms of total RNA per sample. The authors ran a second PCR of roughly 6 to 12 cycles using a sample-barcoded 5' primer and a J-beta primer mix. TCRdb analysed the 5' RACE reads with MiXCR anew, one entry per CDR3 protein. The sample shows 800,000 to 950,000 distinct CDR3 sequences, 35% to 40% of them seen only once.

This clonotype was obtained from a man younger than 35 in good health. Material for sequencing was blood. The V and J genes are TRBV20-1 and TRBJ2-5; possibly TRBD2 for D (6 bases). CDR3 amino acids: CSASGSQETQYF. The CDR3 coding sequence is TGCAGTGCTAGCGGGAGCCAAGAGACCCAGTACTTC.